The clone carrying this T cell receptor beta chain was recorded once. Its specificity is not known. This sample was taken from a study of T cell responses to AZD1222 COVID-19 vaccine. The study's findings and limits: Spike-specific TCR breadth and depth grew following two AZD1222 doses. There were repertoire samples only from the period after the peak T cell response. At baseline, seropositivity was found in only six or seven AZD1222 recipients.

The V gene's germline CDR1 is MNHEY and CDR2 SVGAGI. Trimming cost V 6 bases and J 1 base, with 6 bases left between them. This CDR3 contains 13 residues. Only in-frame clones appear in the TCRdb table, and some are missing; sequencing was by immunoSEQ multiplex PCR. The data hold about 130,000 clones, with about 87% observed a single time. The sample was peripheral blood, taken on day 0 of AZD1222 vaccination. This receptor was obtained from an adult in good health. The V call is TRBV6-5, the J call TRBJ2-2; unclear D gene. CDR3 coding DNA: TGTGCCAGCAGGGGAATGAACACCGGGGAGCTGTTTTTT. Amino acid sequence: CASRGMNTGELFF.